Below, 25 T cell receptor beta chains from the same sample are listed, as sequenced in a study of CD8+ T cells in alopecia areata. Extracted from the samples, RNA was reverse transcribed into cDNA to serve as the sequencing template. Generated by immunoSEQ multiplex PCR, the TCRdb table keeps only in-frame clones and is missing some. This sample carries about 280,000 clones, 58% of them seen once, and the ten largest clones take over 1.5%. Treatment: oral pan-JAK inhibitor, 5-10 mg twice daily. The sequenced sample was CD4+ T cells sorted from blood, obtained at week 24, from a patient treated with tofacitinib. Receptors were obtained from a human donor with alopecia areata.

This clone has just a few counts. The chain carries TRBV30 and TRBJ1-1; D ambiguous. The V end lost 7 bases, the J end lost 7 bases, and 13 bases lay between the germline ends. Per germline, CDR1 GTSNPN and CDR2 SVGIG (reference sequence). CDR3 length: 11 amino acids. Here the CDR3 DNA reads TGTGCCTCGGTCGTGGAATTTGAAGCTTTCTTT. Protein product: CASVVEFEAFF.

The V call is TRBV4-2, the J call TRBJ1-2, with D tentatively TRBD1 (5 bases). The CDR3 has 18 residues. V was pared by 1 base and J by 13 bases, with 31 bases between. Germline loops: CDR1 LGHNA, CDR2 YNFKEQ. Written as DNA, the CDR3 is TGTGCCAGCAGCCAAGCGAAATACGAAGGGACGGCGGCTATCGGCCGCACCTTC. Translation: CASSQAKYEGTAAIGRTF.

The rearrangement joins TRBV9 to TRBJ2-5; 8 positions agree with TRBD1. From germline, CDR1 is SGDLS and CDR2 YYNGEE. This CDR3 spans 15 amino acids. V gave up 1 base and J gave up 5 bases; unmatched junction bases: 7. Here the CDR3 reads CASSVRTGSGETQYF. DNA for the CDR3: TGTGCCAGCAGCGTAAGGACAGGGTCGGGGGAGACCCAGTACTTC. Drawing the rest from reference TRBV9 and TRBJ2-5, the complete variable domain is DSGVTQTPKHLITATGQRVTLRCSPRSGDLSVYWYQQSLDQGLQFLIQYYNGEERAKGNILERFSAQQFPDLHSELNLSSLELGDSALYFCASSVRTGSGETQYFGPGTRLLVL.

The sample holds one count of this clone. The CDR3: CAWSSPNTEAFF. The CDR3 region has the DNA TGTGCCTGGAGTAGTCCGAACACTGAAGCTTTCTTT. The V gene is TRBV30, the J gene TRBJ1-1; D uncertain. Germline CDR1 is GTSNPN and CDR2 is SVGIG (reference sequence). CDR3 length: 12 residues. V was clipped by 2 bases and J by 1 base, with 5 bases between them. The variable domain in full, with the rest retrieved from reference TRBV30 and TRBJ1-1, is SQTIHQWPATLVQPVGSPLSLECTVEGTSNPNLYWYRQAAGRGLQLLFYSVGIGQISSEVPQNLSASRPQDRQFILSSKKLLLSDSGFYLCAWSSPNTEAFFGQGTRLTVV.

This chain uses TRBV7-2 with TRBJ2-1; 7 positions match TRBD1. V trimming: 8 bases; J trimming: 5 bases; junction bases outside the gene matches: 9. Germline CDR1 and CDR2: SGHTA and FQGNSA. This CDR3 comprises 14 residues. For the CDR3, the DNA is TGTGCCAGCTCCCGAGGGGGCGTAAACAATGAGCAGTTCTTC. It encodes CASSRGGVNNEQFF.

The chain uses TRBV20-1 and TRBJ1-3; D unresolved. The CDR3 loop spans 11 amino acids. Germline assignment: CDR1 DFQATT and CDR2 SNEGSKA (reference sequence). Trimming left V 5 bases short and J 13 bases short, with 15 bases between. CDR3 sequence: CSASVGPAIYF. CDR3 DNA sequence: TGCAGTGCTTCCGTCGGGCCCGCGATATATTTT.

The CDR3 nucleotides read TGCAGCGTTGAGCGTGGCGAGCAGTACTTC. Translating it yields CSVERGEQYF. The V and J genes are TRBV29-1 and TRBJ2-7, with D unclear. CDR1 is SQVTM and CDR2 is ANQGSEA in the germline V gene. The ends were cut back, 3 bases at V and 6 bases at J, with 6 bases in the middle. This CDR3 region has 10 residues.

The chain recombines TRBV15 with TRBJ1-1; 8 bases map to TRBD1. In germline, CDR1 is LNHNV, CDR2 YYDKDF (reference sequence). The J segment lost 11 bases and the V segment lost 1 base, leaving 9 bases of the junction unmatched. This CDR3 has 14 residues. The CDR3 loop reads CATSRGTSTGVAFF. The DNA of the CDR3 is TGTGCCACCAGCAGAGGGACCTCGACAGGGGTGGCTTTCTTT.

This clone was counted between two and nine times. This chain connects TRBV7-9 to TRBJ2-3; possibly TRBD1 for D (6 bases). Germline V gene sequence: CDR1 SEHNR, CDR2 FQNEAQ (reference sequence). Trimming pared 4 bases from V and 3 bases from J, leaving 11 bases between. CDR3 length equals 14 residues. Written as DNA, the CDR3 is TGTGCCAGCAGCTCCTGGGGGCAAACAGATACGCAGTATTTT. This translates into CASSSWGQTDTQYF.

DNA for the CDR3: TGTGCCAGCAGTTACGGGGCAGCTCCTATGAACACTGAAGCTTTCTTT. This sequence encodes CASSYGAAPMNTEAFF. The chain links TRBV6-5 to TRBJ1-1, with D tentatively TRBD1 (5 bases). V was shortened by 2 bases and J by 0 bases, with 13 bases between the two germline ends. This CDR3 has 16 residues. Per germline, CDR1 MNHEY and CDR2 SVGAGI.

This clone was counted a single time. This same CDR3 is encoded by further DNA sequences in the sample. This chain joins TRBV15 and TRBJ1-5, with 8 positions matching TRBD1. Unmatched junction bases numbered 1, after V lost 2 bases and J lost 4 bases. There are 14 residues in the CDR3. CDR1 is LNHNV, CDR2 YYDKDF, per germline (reference sequence). The DNA for the CDR3 is TGTGCCACCAGCAGACGGACAGGGAATCAGCCCCAGCATTTT. It yields the protein CATSRRTGNQPQHF.

This clone is a singleton in its sample. V is TRBV30 and J is TRBJ2-6; the D is unclear. Germline CDR1 reads GTSNPN; CDR2 reads SVGIG (reference sequence). Trimming stripped 3 bases from V and 1 base from J, with 10 bases between. This CDR3 comprises 15 residues. The CDR3: CAWSLFSSGANVLTF. Written as DNA, the CDR3 is TGTGCCTGGAGCCTTTTTTCGTCTGGGGCCAACGTCCTGACTTTC.

This clone was detected a few times. The CDR3 here is CASSRGQGFSNQPQHF. The CDR3 coding sequence is TGTGCCAGCAGCCGCGGACAGGGGTTTAGCAATCAGCCCCAGCATTTT. The chain recombines TRBV5-6 with TRBJ1-5; 9 bases map to TRBD1. The V gene end was trimmed by 4 bases and the J gene end by 0 bases; junction bases not matched to a gene: 5. Germline assignment: CDR1 SGHDT and CDR2 YYEEEE. The CDR3 runs to 16 residues.

The chain uses TRBV7-2 and TRBJ2-3; D not resolved. The germline V and J ends were trimmed by 3 bases and 3 bases, with 13 bases remaining between them. This CDR3 has 15 residues. Germline loops: CDR1 SGHTA, CDR2 FQGNSA. As DNA, the CDR3 is TGTGCCAGCAGCTTTTCTCCCCGAGGTACAGATACGCAGTATTTT. This encodes CASSFSPRGTDTQYF.

The J gene is TRBJ2-3, the V gene TRBV27, with D possibly matching TRBD1 (6 bases). Deletions cut 5 bases from V and 8 bases from J, with 26 bases between. The CDR3 loop spans 17 amino acids. In germline, CDR1 is MNHEY, CDR2 SMNVEV (reference sequence). The CDR3 loop reads CASSVAPAGEPGGTQYF. Here the CDR3 DNA reads TGTGCCAGCAGTGTGGCCCCAGCAGGGGAACCGGGCGGTACGCAGTATTTT.

The chain's CDR3 is CASSYSGGTYEQYF. The CDR3 coding sequence is TGTGCCAGCAGTTACTCGGGCGGGACCTACGAGCAGTACTTC. The V and J genes are TRBV6-5 and TRBJ2-7; D is possibly TRBD2 (6 bases). V lost 0 bases and J lost 2, with 8 bases in between. This CDR3 region has 14 residues. CDR1 and CDR2 (germline): MNHEY, SVGAGI.

The J gene is TRBJ2-7, the V gene TRBV5-4, with TRBD2 as a possible D gene (5 bases). CDR3 length: 15 amino acids. The germline CDR1 and CDR2 sequences are SGHNT and YYREEE (reference sequence). The V and J ends lost 5 bases and 0 bases respectively, with 15 bases between them. The CDR3 sequence is CASSEDSLLSYEQYF. The CDR3 region has the DNA TGTGCCAGCAGTGAGGACTCCCTACTCTCCTACGAGCAGTACTTC.

The chain links TRBV29-1 to TRBJ2-3; D tentatively reads TRBD1 or TRBD2 (5 bases each). V was shortened by 1 base and J by 6 bases, with 11 bases between the two germline ends. The CDR3 spans 13 residues. Looked up from germline, CDR1 is SQVTM and CDR2 is ANQGSEA. CDR3 loop: CSVEVGVGDTQYF. The DNA of the CDR3 is TGCAGCGTTGAAGTGGGGGTAGGTGATACGCAGTATTTT.

In the case of this clone: Compared with germline, one end of the junction differs, possibly owing to a read error. This chain connects TRBV2 to TRBJ1-2; 7 nucleotides match TRBD1. Germline V gene sequence: CDR1 SNHLY, CDR2 FYNNEI. This CDR3 contains 11 residues. CDR3 sequence reads: CASSRGPGPNF. DNA of the CDR3: TGTGCCAGCAGTAGGGGGCCGGGACCTAACTTC.

The chain's CDR3 is CAWNLQGSTQYF. The DNA of the CDR3 is TGTGCCTGGAACCTACAGGGCTCTACGCAGTATTTT. The chain is built from TRBV30 and TRBJ2-3; D is possibly TRBD1 (6 bases). V was cut by 4 bases and J by 8 bases, with 13 bases left in between. The germline V gene has CDR1 GTSNPN and CDR2 SVGIG (reference sequence). CDR3 length: 12 amino acids.

The V call is TRBV5-1, the J call TRBJ2-2, with D maybe TRBD1 (5 bases). This CDR3 is 13 amino acids long. The germline gives CDR1 SGHRS, CDR2 YFSETQ. V was cut by 4 bases and J by 3 bases, with 7 bases left in between. Here the CDR3 reads CASSQGDTGELFF. CDR3 nucleotides: TGCGCCAGCAGCCAAGGGGACACCGGGGAGCTGTTTTTT.

This clone was seen only a few times. The sample holds other DNA sequences that translate to the same CDR3. The rearrangement links TRBV5-4 to TRBJ2-3; perhaps TRBD1 as D (5 bases). The V end was cut by 2 bases, the J end by 3 bases, with 7 bases between. Germline values: CDR1 SGHNT, CDR2 YYREEE (reference sequence). The CDR3 runs to 13 residues. CDR3 region: CASSFQGTDTQYF. DNA for the CDR3: TGTGCCAGCAGCTTTCAGGGAACAGATACGCAGTATTTT. Full variable domain (remainder filled in from reference TRBV5-4 and TRBJ2-3): ETGVTQSPTHLIKTRGQQVTLRCSSQSGHNTVSWYQQALGQGPQFIFQYYREEENGRGNFPPRFSGLQFPNYSSELNVNALELDDSALYLCASSFQGTDTQYFGPGTRLTVL.

CDR3 sequence reads: CASSPADYGYTF. The CDR3, as DNA: TGTGCCAGCAGCCCTGCGGACTATGGCTACACCTTC. J is TRBJ1-2 and V is TRBV7-9, with no clear D. This CDR3 comprises 12 residues. Trimming left V 5 bases short and J 3 bases short, with 7 bases between. Germline-derived CDR1 and CDR2 are SEHNR and FQNEAQ (reference sequence).

This clone was seen a handful of times. J is TRBJ2-7 and V is TRBV28, with D unclear. Deletions cut 5 bases from V and 2 bases from J, with 7 bases between. Germline V lookup: CDR1 MDHEN, CDR2 SYDVKM. This CDR3 spans 12 amino acids. The CDR3 protein is CASSPETYEQYF. The CDR3 DNA reads as TGTGCCAGCAGTCCCGAAACCTACGAGCAGTACTTC.

The genes are TRBV7-2 and TRBJ1-5, with D uncertain. The CDR3 consists of 15 residues. From germline, CDR1 is SGHTA and CDR2 FQGNSA. V was shortened by 5 bases and J by 2 bases, with 13 bases between the two germline ends. The CDR3 nucleotides are TGTGCCAGCAGCCCTAGGGTACAGCGCAATCAGCCCCAGCATTTT. It yields the protein CASSPRVQRNQPQHF.